These 3 T cell receptor beta chains share one sample of origin, sequenced in a study of cytomegalovirus exposure and HLA in healthy donors. The study ran its PCR with 60 Vbeta and 13 Jbeta primers. Generated by immunoSEQ multiplex PCR, the TCRdb table keeps only in-frame clones and is missing some. Among tens of thousands of clones, roughly two thirds were seen once, and the ten largest hold 6.9%. Sequenced: PBMCs. All receptors come from a woman aged 50 to 60 in good health and CMV-seropositive.

The J gene is TRBJ1-1, the V gene TRBV2, with 8 positions matching TRBD1. With V trimmed by 8 bases and J by 7 bases, 12 bases remained unmatched. Germline values: CDR1 SNHLY, CDR2 FYNNEI. The CDR3 contains 14 residues. The CDR3 DNA reads as TGTGCCAGCTCGCCTGACAGGGGACCAGGTGAAGCTTTCTTT. Protein product: CASSPDRGPGEAFF.

The chain has TRBV5-1 and TRBJ1-1; the D gene is possibly TRBD1 (5 bases). Per the germline V gene, CDR1 is SGHRS and CDR2 is YFSETQ. The CDR3 is 13 residues long. Trimming removed 4 bases from V and 1 base from J, with 8 bases in between. Here the CDR3 reads CASSVGANTEAFF. The DNA for the CDR3 is TGCGCCAGCAGCGTAGGGGCGAACACTGAAGCTTTCTTT.

The chain combines TRBV9 with TRBJ2-3, with TRBD2 matching over 9 bases. The V segment lost 4 bases and the J segment 2 bases; nucleotides outside the gene matches: 8. The CDR3 is 16 residues long. Germline V gene data show CDR1 as SGDLS and CDR2 as YYNGEE. The DNA of the CDR3 is TGTGCCAGCAGCCCTAGCGGGACAAGTCCCACAGATACGCAGTATTTT. It is translated as CASSPSGTSPTDTQYF.